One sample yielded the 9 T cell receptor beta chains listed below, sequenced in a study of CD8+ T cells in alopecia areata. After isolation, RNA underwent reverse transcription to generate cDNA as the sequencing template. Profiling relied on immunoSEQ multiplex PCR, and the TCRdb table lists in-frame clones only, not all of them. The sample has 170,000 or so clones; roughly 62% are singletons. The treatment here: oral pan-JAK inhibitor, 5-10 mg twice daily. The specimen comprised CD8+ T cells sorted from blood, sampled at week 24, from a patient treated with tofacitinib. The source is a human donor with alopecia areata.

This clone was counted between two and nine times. This CDR3 reads CASSLSGGAQETQYF. In DNA form, the CDR3 reads TGTGCCAGCAGCCTAAGCGGGGGGGCCCAAGAGACCCAGTACTTC. This chain uses TRBV9 with TRBJ2-5, with TRBD2 matching over 10 bases. Trimming at V came to 4 bases and at J to 1 base, leaving 4 bases not matched to a gene. The length of the CDR3 is 15 residues. Germline V lookup: CDR1 SGDLS, CDR2 YYNGEE. The full variable domain, its missing parts supplied by reference TRBV9 and TRBJ2-5, is DSGVTQTPKHLITATGQRVTLRCSPRSGDLSVYWYQQSLDQGLQFLIQYYNGEERAKGNILERFSAQQFPDLHSELNLSSLELGDSALYFCASSLSGGAQETQYFGPGTRLLVL.

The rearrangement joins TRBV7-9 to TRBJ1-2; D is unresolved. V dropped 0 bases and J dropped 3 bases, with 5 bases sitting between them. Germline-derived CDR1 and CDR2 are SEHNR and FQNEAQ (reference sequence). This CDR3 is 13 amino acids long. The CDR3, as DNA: TGTGCCAGCAGCTTAGCACGGGACTATGGCTACACCTTC. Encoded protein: CASSLARDYGYTF.

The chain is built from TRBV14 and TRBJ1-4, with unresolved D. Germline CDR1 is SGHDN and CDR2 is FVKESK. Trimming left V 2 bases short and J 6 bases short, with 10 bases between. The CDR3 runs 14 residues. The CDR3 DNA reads TGTGCCAGCAGCCAAAATCCTGACTATGAAAAACTGTTTTTT. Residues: CASSQNPDYEKLFF.

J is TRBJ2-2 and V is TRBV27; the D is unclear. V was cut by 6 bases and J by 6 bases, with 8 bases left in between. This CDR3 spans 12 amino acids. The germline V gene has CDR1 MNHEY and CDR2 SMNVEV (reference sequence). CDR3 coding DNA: TGTGCCAGCAGCCGGTTGGCCGGGGAGCTGTTTTTT. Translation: CASSRLAGELFF.

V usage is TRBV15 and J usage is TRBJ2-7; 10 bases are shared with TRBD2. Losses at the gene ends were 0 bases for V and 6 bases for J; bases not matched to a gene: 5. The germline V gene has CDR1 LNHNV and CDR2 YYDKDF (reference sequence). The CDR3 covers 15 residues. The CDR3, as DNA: TGTGCCACCAGCAGAGATCCGGGACTAGCGTCCGAGCAGTACTTC. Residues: CATSRDPGLASEQYF.

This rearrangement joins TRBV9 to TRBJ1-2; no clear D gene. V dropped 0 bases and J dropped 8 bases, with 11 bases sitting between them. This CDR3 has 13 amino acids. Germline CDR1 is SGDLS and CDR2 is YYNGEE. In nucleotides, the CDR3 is TGTGCCAGCAGCGTAGGATCTGGGGAGGGCTACACCTTC. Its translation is CASSVGSGEGYTF.

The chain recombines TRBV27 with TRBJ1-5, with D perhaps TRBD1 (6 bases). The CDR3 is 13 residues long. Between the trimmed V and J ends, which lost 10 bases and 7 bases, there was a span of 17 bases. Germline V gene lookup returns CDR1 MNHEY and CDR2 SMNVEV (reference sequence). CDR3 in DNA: TGTGCCACAGCCACAGGGAGCCTCCAGCCCCAGCATTTT. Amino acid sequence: CATATGSLQPQHF.

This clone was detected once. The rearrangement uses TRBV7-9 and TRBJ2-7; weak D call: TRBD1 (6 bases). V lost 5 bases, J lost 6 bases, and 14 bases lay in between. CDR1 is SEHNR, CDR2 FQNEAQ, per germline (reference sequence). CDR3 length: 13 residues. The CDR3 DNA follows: TGTGCCAGCAGCCTCCGGGACATCCCCGAGCAGTACTTC. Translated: CASSLRDIPEQYF.

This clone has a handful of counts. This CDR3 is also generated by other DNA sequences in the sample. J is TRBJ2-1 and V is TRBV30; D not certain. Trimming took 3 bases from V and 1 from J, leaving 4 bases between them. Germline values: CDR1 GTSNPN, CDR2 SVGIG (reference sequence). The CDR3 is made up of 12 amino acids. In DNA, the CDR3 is TGTGCCTGGAGCGTTTCCTACAATGAGCAGTTCTTC. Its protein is CAWSVSYNEQFF. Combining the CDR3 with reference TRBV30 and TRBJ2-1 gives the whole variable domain SQTIHQWPATLVQPVGSPLSLECTVEGTSNPNLYWYRQAAGRGLQLLFYSVGIGQISSEVPQNLSASRPQDRQFILSSKKLLLSDSGFYLCAWSVSYNEQFFGPGTRLTVL.